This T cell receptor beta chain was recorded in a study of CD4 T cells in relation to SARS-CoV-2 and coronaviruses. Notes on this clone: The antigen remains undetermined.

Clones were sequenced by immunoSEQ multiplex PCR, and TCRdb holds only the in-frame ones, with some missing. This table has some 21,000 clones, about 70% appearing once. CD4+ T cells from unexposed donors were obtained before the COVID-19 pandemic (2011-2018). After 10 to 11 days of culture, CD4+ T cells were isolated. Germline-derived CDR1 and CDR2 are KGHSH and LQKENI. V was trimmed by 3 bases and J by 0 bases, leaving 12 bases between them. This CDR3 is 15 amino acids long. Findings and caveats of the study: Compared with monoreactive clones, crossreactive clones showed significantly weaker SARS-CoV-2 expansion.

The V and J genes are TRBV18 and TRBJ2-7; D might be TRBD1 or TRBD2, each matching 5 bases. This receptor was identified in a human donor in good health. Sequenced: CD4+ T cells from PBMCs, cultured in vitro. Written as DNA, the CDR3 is TGTGCCAGCTCACCGGCCGGGGCCAGCTCCTACGAGCAGTACTTC. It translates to CASSPAGASSYEQYF.